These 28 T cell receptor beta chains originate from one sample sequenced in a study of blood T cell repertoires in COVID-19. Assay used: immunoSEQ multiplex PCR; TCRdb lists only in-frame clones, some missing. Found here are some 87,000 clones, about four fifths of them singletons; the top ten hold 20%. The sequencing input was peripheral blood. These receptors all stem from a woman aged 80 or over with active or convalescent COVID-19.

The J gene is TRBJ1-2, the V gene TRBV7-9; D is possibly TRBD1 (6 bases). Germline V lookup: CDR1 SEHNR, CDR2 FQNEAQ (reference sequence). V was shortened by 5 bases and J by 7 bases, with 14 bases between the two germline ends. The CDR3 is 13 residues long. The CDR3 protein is CASSLGQGFGYTF. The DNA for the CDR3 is TGTGCCAGCAGCCTAGGTCAGGGGTTTGGCTACACCTTC.

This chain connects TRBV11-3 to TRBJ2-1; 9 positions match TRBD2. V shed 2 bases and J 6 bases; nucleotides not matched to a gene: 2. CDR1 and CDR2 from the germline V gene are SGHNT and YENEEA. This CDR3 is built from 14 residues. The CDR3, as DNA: TGTGCCAGCAGCTTACTAGCGGGAACCAATGAGCAGTTCTTC. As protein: CASSLLAGTNEQFF.

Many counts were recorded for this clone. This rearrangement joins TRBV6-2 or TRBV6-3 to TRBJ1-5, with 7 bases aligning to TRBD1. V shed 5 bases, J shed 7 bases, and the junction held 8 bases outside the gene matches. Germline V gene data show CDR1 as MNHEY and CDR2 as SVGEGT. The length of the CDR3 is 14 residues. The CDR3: CASSHDRVEQPQHF. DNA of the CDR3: TGTGCCAGCAGTCACGACAGGGTTGAGCAGCCCCAGCATTTT.

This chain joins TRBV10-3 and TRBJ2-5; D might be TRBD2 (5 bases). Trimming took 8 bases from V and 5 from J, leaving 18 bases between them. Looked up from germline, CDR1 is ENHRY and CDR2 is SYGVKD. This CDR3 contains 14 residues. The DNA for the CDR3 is TGTGCCATCGTGGCCCGACGGACTTGGGAGACCCAGTACTTC. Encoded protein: CAIVARRTWETQYF.

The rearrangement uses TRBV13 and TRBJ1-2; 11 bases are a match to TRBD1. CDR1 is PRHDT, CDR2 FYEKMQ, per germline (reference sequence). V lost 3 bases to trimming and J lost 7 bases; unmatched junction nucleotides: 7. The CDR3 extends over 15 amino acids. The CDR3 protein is CASSFYGQGAFGYTF. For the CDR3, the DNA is TGTGCCAGCAGCTTCTACGGACAGGGGGCCTTTGGCTACACCTTC.

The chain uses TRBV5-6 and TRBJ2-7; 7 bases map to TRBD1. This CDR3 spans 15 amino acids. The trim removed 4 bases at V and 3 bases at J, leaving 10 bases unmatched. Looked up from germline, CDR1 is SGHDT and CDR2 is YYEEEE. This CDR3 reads CASSPAPQGFYEQYF. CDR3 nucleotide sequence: TGTGCCAGCAGCCCCGCCCCACAGGGGTTCTACGAGCAGTACTTC.

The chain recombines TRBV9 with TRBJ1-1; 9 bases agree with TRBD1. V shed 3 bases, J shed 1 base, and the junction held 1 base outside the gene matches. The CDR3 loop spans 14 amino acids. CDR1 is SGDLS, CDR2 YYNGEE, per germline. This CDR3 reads CASSADRGNTEAFF. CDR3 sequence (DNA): TGTGCCAGCAGCGCGGACAGGGGGAACACTGAAGCTTTCTTT. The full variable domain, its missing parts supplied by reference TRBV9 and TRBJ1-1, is DSGVTQTPKHLITATGQRVTLRCSPRSGDLSVYWYQQSLDQGLQFLIQYYNGEERAKGNILERFSAQQFPDLHSELNLSSLELGDSALYFCASSADRGNTEAFFGQGTRLTVV.

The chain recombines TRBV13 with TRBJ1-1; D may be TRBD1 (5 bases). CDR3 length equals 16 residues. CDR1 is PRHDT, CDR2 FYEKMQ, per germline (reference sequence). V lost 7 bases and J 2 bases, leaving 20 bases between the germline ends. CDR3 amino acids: CASNIGGLEPNTEAFF. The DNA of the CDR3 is TGTGCCAGCAATATTGGGGGGTTGGAGCCAAACACTGAAGCTTTCTTT.

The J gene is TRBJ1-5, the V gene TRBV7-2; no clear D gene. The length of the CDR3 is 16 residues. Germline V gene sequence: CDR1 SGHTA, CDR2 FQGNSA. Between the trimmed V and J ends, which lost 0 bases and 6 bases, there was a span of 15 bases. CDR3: CASSLAPGLPGQPQHF. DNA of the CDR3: TGTGCCAGCAGCTTAGCACCAGGACTCCCCGGTCAGCCCCAGCATTTT.

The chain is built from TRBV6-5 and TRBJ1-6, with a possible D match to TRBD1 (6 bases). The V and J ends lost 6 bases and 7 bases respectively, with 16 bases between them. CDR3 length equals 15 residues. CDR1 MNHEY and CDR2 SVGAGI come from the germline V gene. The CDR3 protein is CASRTIRGGNSPLHF. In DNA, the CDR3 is TGTGCCAGCAGAACCATCAGGGGTGGCAATTCACCCCTCCACTTT.

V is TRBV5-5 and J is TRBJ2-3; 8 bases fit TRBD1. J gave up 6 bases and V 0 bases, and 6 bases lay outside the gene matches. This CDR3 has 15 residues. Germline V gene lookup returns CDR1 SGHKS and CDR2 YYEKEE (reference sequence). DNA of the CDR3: TGTGCCAGCAGCTTGGCCGTCAGGGGGCGCGATACGCAGTATTTT. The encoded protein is CASSLAVRGRDTQYF.

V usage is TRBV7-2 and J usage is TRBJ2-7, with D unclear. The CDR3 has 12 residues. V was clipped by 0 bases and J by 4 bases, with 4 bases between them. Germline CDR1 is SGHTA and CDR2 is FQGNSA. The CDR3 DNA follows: TGTGCCAGCAGCTTAGCGAGGTACGAGCAGTACTTC. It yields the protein CASSLARYEQYF.

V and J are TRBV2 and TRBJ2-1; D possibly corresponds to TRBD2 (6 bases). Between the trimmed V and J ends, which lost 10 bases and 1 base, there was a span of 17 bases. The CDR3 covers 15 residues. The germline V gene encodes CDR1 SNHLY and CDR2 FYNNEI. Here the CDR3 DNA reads TGTGCCACCTTGGGACTCAGCGGTTCCTACAATGAGCAGTTCTTC. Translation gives CATLGLSGSYNEQFF. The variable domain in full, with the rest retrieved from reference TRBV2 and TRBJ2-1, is EPEVTQTPSHQVTQMGQEVILRCVPISNHLYFYWYRQILGQKVEFLVSFYNNEISEKSEIFDDQFSVERPDGSNFTLKIRSTKLEDSAMYFCATLGLSGSYNEQFFGPGTRLTVL.

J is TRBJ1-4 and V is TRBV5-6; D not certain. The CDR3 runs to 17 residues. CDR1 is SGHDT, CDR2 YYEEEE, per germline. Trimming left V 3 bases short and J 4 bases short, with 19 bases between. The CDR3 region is CASSSFQVSFFNEKLFF. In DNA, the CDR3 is TGTGCCAGCAGCTCCTTCCAGGTCTCCTTCTTTAATGAAAAACTGTTTTTT.

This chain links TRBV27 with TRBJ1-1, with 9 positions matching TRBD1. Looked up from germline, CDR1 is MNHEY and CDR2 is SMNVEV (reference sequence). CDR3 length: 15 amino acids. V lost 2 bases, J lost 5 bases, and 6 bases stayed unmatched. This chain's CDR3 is CASSLPGTGRTEAFF. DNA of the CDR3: TGTGCCAGCAGTTTACCGGGGACAGGGCGGACTGAAGCTTTCTTT.

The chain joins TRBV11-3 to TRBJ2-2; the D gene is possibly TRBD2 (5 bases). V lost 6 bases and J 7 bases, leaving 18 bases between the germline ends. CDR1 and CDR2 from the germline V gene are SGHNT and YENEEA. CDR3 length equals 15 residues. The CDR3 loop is CASSRGLDLGGELFF. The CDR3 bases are TGTGCCAGCAGTCGAGGACTCGATTTGGGCGGGGAGCTGTTTTTT.

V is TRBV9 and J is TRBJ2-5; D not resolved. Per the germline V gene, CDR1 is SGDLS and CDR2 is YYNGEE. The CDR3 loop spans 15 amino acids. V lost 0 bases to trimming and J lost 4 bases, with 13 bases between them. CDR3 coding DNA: TGTGCCAGCAGCGTAGCCCCTCGAACCGGAGAGACCCAGTACTTC. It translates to CASSVAPRTGETQYF.

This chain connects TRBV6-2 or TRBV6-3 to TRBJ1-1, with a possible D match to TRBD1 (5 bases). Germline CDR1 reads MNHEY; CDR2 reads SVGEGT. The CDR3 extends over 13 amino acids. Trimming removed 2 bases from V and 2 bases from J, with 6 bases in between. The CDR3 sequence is CASSYDSNTEAFF. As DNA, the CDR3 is TGTGCCAGCAGTTACGACAGCAACACTGAAGCTTTCTTT.

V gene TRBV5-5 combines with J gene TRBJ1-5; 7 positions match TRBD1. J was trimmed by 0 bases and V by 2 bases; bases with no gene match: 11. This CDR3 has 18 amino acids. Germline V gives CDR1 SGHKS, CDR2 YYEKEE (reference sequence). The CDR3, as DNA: TGTGCCAGCAGCTTCGGGACAGCCAGCCCGATTAGCAATCAGCCCCAGCATTTT. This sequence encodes CASSFGTASPISNQPQHF.

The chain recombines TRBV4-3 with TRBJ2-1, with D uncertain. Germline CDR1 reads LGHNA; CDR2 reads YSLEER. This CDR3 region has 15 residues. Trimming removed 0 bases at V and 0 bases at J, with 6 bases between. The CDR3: CASSQELASYNEQFF. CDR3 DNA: TGCGCCAGCAGCCAAGAATTAGCCTCCTACAATGAGCAGTTCTTC.

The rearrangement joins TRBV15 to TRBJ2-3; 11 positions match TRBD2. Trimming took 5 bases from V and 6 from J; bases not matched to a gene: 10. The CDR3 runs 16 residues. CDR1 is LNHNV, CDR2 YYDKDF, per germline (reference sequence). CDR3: CATSGQRLAGWDTQYF. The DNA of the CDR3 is TGTGCCACCAGCGGCCAACGACTAGCGGGGTGGGATACGCAGTATTTT.

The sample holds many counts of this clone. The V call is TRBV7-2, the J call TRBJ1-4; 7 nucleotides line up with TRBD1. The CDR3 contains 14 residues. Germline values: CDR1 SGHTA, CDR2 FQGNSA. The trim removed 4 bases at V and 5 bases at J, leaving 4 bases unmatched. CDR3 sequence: CASSWGQRNEKLFF. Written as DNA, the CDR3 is TGTGCCAGCAGCTGGGGACAGAGAAATGAAAAACTGTTTTTT.

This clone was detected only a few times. This chain's CDR3 is CATSRDFGTASSYEQYF. CDR3 coding DNA: TGTGCCACCAGCAGAGACTTCGGGACAGCGAGCTCCTACGAGCAGTACTTC. The V and J genes are TRBV15 and TRBJ2-7, with 7 bases matching TRBD1. V was clipped by 0 bases and J by 0 bases; unmatched bases: 8. CDR3 size: 17 residues. CDR1 is LNHNV and CDR2 is YYDKDF in the germline V gene (reference sequence).

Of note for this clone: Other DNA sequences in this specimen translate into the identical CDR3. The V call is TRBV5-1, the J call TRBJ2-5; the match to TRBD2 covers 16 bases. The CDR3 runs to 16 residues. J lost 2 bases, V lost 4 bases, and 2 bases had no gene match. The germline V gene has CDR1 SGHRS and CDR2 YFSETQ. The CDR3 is CASSPGLAGGQETQYF. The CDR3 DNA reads TGCGCCAGCAGCCCGGGACTAGCGGGGGGGCAAGAGACCCAGTACTTC.

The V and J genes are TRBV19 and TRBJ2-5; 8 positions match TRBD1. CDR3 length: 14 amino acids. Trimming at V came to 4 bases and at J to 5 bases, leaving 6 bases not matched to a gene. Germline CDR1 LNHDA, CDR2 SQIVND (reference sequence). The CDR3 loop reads CASSTGTGGETQYF. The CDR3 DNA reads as TGTGCCAGTAGTACCGGGACAGGAGGGGAGACCCAGTACTTC. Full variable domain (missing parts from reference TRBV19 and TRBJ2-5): DGGITQSPKYLFRKEGQNVTLSCEQNLNHDAMYWYRQDPGQGLRLIYYSQIVNDFQKGDIAEGYSVSREKKESFPLTVTSAQKNPTAFYLCASSTGTGGETQYFGPGTRLLVL.

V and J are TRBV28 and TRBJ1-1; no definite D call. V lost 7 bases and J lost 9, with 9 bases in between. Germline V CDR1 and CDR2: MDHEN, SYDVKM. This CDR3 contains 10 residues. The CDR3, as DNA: TGTGCCAGCATCGGCGGAAAAGCTTTCTTT. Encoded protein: CASIGGKAFF. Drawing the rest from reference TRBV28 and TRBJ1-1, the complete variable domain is DVKVTQSSRYLVKRTGEKVFLECVQDMDHENMFWYRQDPGLGLRLIYFSYDVKMKEKGDIPEGYSVSREKKERFSLILESASTNQTSMYLCASIGGKAFFGQGTRLTVV.

CDR3 residues: CASSPNKGNSLDEQFF. In DNA form, the CDR3 reads TGTGCCAGCTCACCAAACAAGGGGAATAGCCTAGATGAGCAGTTCTTC. The chain employs TRBV18 and TRBJ2-1, with a weak D call TRBD1 (5 bases). The length of the CDR3 is 16 residues. Germline V gene sequence: CDR1 KGHSH, CDR2 LQKENI. Between the trimmed V and J ends, which lost 2 bases and 8 bases, there was a span of 19 bases.

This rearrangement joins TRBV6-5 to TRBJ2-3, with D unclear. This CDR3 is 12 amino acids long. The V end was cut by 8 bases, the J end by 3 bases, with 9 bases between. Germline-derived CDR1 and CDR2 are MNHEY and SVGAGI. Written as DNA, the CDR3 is TGTGCCAGCGGCAGCGAAACAGATACGCAGTATTTT. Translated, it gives CASGSETDTQYF.